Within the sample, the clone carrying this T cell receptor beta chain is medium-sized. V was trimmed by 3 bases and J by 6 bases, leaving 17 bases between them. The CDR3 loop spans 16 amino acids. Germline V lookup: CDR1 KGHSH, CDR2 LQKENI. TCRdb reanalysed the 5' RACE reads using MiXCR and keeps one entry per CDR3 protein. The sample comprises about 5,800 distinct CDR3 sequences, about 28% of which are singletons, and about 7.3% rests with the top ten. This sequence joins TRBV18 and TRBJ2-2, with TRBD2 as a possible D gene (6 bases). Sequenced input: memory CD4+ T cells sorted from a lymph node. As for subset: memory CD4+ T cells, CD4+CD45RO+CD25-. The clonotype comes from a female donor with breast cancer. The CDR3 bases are TGTGCCAGCTCACCTGCTAGCGTCGGGCCTTCCGGGGAGCTGTTTTTT. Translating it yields CASSPASVGPSGELFF.